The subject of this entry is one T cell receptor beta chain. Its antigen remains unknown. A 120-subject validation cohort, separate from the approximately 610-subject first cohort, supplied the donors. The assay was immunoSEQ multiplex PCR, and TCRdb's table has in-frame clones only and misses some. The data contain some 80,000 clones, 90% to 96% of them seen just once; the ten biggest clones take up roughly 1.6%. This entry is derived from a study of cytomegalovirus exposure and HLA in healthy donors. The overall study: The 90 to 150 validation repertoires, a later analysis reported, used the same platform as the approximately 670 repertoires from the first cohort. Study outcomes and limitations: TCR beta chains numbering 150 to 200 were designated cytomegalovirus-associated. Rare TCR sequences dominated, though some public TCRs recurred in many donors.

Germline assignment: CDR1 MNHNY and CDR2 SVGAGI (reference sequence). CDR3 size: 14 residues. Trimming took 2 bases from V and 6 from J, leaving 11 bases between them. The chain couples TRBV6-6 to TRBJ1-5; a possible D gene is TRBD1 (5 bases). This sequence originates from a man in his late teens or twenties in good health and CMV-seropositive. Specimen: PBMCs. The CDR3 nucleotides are TGTGCCAGCAGTTACGGCAGGGAAGGTCAGCCCCAGCATTTT. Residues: CASSYGREGQPQHF.